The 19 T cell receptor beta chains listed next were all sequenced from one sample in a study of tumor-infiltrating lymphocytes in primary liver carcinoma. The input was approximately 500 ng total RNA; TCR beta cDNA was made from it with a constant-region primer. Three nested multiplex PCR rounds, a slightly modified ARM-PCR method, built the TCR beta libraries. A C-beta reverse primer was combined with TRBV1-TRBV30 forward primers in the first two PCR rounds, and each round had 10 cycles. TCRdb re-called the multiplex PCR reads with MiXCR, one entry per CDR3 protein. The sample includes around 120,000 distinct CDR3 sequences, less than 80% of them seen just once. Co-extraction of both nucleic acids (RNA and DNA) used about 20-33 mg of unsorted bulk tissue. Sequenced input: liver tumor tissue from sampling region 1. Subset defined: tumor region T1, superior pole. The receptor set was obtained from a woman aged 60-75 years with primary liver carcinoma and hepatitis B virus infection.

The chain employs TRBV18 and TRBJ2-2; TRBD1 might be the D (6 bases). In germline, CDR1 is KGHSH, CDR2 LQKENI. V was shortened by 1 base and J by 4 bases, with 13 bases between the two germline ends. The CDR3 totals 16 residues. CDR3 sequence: CASSPRAGARTGELFF. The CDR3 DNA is TGTGCCAGCTCACCACGTGCAGGGGCGCGCACCGGGGAGCTGTTTTTT. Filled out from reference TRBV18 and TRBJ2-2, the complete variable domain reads NAGVMQNPRHLVRRRGQEARLRCSPMKGHSHVYWYRQLPEEGLKFMVYLQKENIIDESGMPKERFSAEFPKEGPSILRIQQVVRGDSAAYFCASSPRAGARTGELFFGEGSRLTVL.

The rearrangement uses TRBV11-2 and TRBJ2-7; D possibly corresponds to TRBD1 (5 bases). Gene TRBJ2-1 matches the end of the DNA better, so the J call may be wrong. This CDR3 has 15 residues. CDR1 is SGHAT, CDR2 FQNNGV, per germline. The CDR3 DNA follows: TGTGCCAGCAGCTCCCACCTGGGGCAGATTTACGAGCAGTTCTTC. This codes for CASSSHLGQIYEQFF.

The DNA for the CDR3 is TGTGCCAGCAGTTTAATTAACAATGCGGGAGATCGGACCGGGGAGCTGTTTTTT. This gives the protein CASSLINNAGDRTGELFF. J is TRBJ2-2 and V is TRBV28, with 7 nucleotides matching TRBD2. This CDR3 has 18 amino acids. V was pared by 2 bases and J by 5 bases, with 14 bases of the junction left unmatched. Germline CDR1 is MDHEN and CDR2 is SYDVKM.

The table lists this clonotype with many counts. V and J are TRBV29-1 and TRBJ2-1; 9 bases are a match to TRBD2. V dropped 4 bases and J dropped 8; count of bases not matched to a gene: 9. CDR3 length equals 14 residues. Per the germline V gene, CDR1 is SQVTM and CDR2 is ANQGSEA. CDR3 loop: CSVVGGRAVDEQFF. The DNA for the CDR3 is TGCAGCGTTGTTGGCGGGAGGGCCGTGGATGAGCAGTTCTTC.

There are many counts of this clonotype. The CDR3 region is CSAPGGMGVNTEAFF. The DNA of the CDR3 is TGCAGCGCCCCGGGGGGGATGGGAGTGAACACTGAAGCTTTCTTT. The chain recombines TRBV29-1 with TRBJ1-1; D is possibly TRBD1 (5 bases). V was pared by 7 bases and J by 0 bases, with 18 bases between. CDR1 and CDR2 from the germline V gene are SQVTM and ANQGSEA. CDR3 size: 15 residues.

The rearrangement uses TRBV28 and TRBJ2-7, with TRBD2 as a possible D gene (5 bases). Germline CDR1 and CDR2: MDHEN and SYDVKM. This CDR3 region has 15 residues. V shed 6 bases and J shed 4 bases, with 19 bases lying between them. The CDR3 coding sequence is TGTGCCAGCAGCCGCCCCTCCCGGCGGAGGTACGAGCAGTACTTC. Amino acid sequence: CASSRPSRRRYEQYF.

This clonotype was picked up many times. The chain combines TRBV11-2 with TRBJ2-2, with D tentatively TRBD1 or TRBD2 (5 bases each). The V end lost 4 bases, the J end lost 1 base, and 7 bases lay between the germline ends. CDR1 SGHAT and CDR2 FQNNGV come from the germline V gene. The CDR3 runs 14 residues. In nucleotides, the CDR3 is TGTGCCAGCAGCTCGAGGGGGAACACCGGGGAGCTGTTTTTT. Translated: CASSSRGNTGELFF.

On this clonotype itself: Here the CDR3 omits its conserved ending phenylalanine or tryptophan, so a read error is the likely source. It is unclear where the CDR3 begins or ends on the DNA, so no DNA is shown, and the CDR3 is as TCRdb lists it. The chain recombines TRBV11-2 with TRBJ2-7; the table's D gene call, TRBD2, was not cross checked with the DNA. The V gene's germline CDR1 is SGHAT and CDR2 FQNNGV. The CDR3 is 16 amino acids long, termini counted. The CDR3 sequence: CASSYSGRTSGSEHYL.

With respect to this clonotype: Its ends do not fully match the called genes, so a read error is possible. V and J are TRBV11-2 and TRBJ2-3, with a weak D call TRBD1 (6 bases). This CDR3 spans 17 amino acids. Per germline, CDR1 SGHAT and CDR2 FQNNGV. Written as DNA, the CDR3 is TGCGCCGGCAGCTTAGGGGGACCAACGTACACGTCAGATACGCAGTATTTT. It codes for CAGSLGGPTYTSDTQYF.

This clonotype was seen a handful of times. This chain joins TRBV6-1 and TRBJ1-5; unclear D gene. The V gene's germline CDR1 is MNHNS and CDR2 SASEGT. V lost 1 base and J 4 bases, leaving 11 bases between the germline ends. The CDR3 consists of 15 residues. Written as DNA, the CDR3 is TGTGCCAGCAGTGAAGGCATAGTAAAGAATCAGCCCCAGCATTTT. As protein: CASSEGIVKNQPQHF.

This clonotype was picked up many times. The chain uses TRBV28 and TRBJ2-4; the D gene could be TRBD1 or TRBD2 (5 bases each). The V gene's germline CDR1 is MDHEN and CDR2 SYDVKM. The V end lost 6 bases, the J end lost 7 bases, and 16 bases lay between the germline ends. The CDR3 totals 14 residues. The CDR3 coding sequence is TGTGCCAGCAGCGGTTCACAGGAGGCGAACATTCAGTACTTC. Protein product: CASSGSQEANIQYF.

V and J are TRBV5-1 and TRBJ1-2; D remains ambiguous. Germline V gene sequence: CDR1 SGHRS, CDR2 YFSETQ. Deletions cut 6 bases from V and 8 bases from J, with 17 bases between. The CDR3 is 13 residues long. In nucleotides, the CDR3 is TGCGCCAGCATCTTCAATCGGTTGAGGGGCTACACCTTC. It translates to CASIFNRLRGYTF.

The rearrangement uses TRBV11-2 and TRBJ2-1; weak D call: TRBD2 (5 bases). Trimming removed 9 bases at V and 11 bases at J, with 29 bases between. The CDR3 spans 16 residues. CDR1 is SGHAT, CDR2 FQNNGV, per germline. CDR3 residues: CASSRLNPEVADKQFF. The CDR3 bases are TGTGCCAGTAGCCGACTAAACCCCGAGGTTGCCGATAAGCAGTTCTTC.

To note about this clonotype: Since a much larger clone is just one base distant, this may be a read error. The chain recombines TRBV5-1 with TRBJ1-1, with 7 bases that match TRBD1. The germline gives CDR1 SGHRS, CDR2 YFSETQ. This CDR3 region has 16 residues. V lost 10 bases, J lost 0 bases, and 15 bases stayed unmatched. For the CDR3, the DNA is TGCGCCTGCAACCCCAGGGGGTTGGGGATGAACACTGAAGCTTTCTTT. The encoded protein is CACNPRGLGMNTEAFF.

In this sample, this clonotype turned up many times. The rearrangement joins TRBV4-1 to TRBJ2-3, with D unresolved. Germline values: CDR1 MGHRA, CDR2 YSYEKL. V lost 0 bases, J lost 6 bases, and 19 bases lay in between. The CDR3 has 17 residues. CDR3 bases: TGCGCCAGCAGCCAAGAGGTCCGGCAGACCACGCGGGATACGCAGTATTTT. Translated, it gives CASSQEVRQTTRDTQYF.

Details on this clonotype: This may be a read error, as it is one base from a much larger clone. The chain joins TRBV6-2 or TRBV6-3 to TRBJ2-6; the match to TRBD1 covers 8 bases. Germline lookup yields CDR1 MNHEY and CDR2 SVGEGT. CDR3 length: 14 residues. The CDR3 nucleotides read TGTGCCATCCCAGGGGGCTCTGGGGCCAACGCCCTGACTTTC. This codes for CAIPGGSGANALTF.

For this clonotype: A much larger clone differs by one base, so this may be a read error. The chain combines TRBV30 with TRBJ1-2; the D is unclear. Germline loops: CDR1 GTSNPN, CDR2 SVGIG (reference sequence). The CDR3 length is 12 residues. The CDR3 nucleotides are TGTGCCTGGAGTACAGCCGACTATTGCTACACCTTC. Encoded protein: CAWSTADYCYTF.

In nucleotides, the CDR3 is TGTGCCAGCAGACCTGGGGACAGGGGCACCTTC. Its translation is CASRPGDRGTF. V usage is TRBV7-9 and J usage is TRBJ1-2; 10 positions agree with TRBD1. The CDR3 has 11 residues. With 6 bases clipped from V and 13 bases from J, the junction kept 5 bases outside the gene matches. Looked up from germline, CDR1 is SEHNR and CDR2 is FQNEAQ (reference sequence).

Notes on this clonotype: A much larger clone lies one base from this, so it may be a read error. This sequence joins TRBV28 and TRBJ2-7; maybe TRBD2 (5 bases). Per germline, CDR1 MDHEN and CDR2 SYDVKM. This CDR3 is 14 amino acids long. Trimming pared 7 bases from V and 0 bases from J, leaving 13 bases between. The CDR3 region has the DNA TGTGCCAGCAAAAGCTATGGGAGCTCCTACGAGCAGTACTTC. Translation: CASKSYGSSYEQYF.